This TCR beta chain was retrieved from a study of blood T cell repertoires in COVID-19. Overall study context: There were acute and convalescent COVID-19 samples, and they came from the United States, Italy and Spain.

The age range of participants was 18 to 89 years, with residence in roughly 25 US areas. Clinical history reported by participants formed the basis on which cohorts were assigned. Symptom resolution, clearance, or two negative PCRs marked donors in Cohort 3 as recovered. Sequencing was performed with immunoSEQ multiplex PCR; in TCRdb, only in-frame clones are kept and a portion is missing. The sample has under 450,000 clones, around 87% seen once; the top ten hold about 1.5%. The sequence was collected from a man aged 30-40 years who had recovered from COVID-19. Sequencing was carried out using PBMCs or T cells enriched from blood (not recorded which).

CDR3 DNA: TGTGCCAGCAGGTCAGGGCTAACTGAAGCTTTCTTT. Translating it yields CASRSGLTEAFF. The chain combines TRBV11-2 with TRBJ1-1; possible D gene TRBD1, 5 bases. V was cut by 6 bases and J by 5 bases, with 10 bases left in between. Germline V gene data show CDR1 as SGHAT and CDR2 as FQNNGV. The length of the CDR3 is 12 residues.